This TCR beta chain was identified in a study of cytomegalovirus exposure and HLA in healthy donors. Study results and limitations: Reports described diagnosis of cytomegalovirus status by the classifier as highly specific and sensitive.

Only in-frame clones appear in the TCRdb table, and some are missing; sequencing was by immunoSEQ multiplex PCR. The sample contains 95,000 to 120,000 clones, 70% to 85% of which appear only once. With respect to this clone: No antigen is known for it. Other DNA sequences within the sample encode an identical CDR3.

Sequences were obtained from PBMCs. This TCR derives from a woman under 30 in good health and CMV-seronegative.

Here the CDR3 DNA reads TGTGCCAGCAGCCGGACAGTTAATCAGCCCCAGCATTTT. Translated, it gives CASSRTVNQPQHF. The chain is built from TRBV28 and TRBJ1-5, with D tentatively TRBD1 (6 bases). Trimming cost V 6 bases and J 4 bases, with 10 bases left between them. Germline CDR1 is MDHEN and CDR2 is SYDVKM. This CDR3 region has 13 residues.